These T cell receptor beta chains were read from a single sample in a study of OX40 agonist ivuxolimab in advanced cancers. Some clones are missing from TCRdb's copy, which holds only in-frame ones; the method was immunoSEQ multiplex PCR. This table holds around 50,000 clones, almost 90% found once. The sequencing used CD4+ or CD8+ T cells sorted from blood, collected in a trial of the OX40 agonist ivuxolimab. The receptors derive from an adult with an advanced solid tumor such as melanoma, head and neck, liver or kidney cancer. The conserved cysteine and the conserved F or W are not part of the CDR3 here.

ASVNRGGSYEQY,TRBJ2-7,TRBV28
AISLKGGTEAF,TRBJ1-1,TRBV10-3
ATSRLQGQAF,TRBJ1-1,TRBV15
AISGTSAGASEQY,TRBJ2-7,TRBV10-3
ASSFGLDTQY,TRBJ2-3,TRBV5-6
ARRTGRLDTEAF,TRBJ1-1,TRBV30
ASSLSQGLTYNSPLH,TRBJ1-6,TRBV28
ASSWTDAFEQY,TRBJ2-7,TRBV5-1
ASSLSGDQPQH,TRBJ1-5,TRBV5-1
ASSPGPLGTNEKLF,TRBJ1-4,TRBV5-1
SVVTYNEQF,TRBJ2-1,TRBV29-1
ASSFQTGQGNEQY,TRBJ2-7,TRBV18
ASSQGLAGGGGETQY,TRBJ2-5,TRBV4-3
ASSLTWGEGRRGETQY,TRBJ2-5,TRBV11-3
ASSPTTSSSSYEQY,TRBJ2-7,TRBV7-9
ASSREIYTGELF,TRBJ2-2,TRBV4-3
ASSPGTNNYGYT,TRBJ1-2,TRBV11-2
ASRQGAFTDTQY,TRBJ2-3,TRBV19
ASSGGAGNPGNTIY,TRBJ1-3,TRBV5-1
ASSQGHAENTEAF,TRBJ1-1,TRBV5-1
ASRLIGTDFSEQF,TRBJ2-1,TRBV11-2
ASSPGQGLKTEQY,TRBJ2-7,TRBV18
ASSPPGTISTGELF,TRBJ2-2,TRBV7-3
ASRPGTALEQY,TRBJ2-7,TRBV19
ASSLFGRGKGEQY,TRBJ2-7,TRBV27
ASKQDLTGELF,TRBJ2-2,TRBV6-5
ASSQDRGGNYGYT,TRBJ1-2,TRBV4-1
ASSELVRTGSSYEQY,TRBJ2-7,TRBV2
ASSSSSGNKVGY,TRBJ2-4,TRBV7-2
SALIGITEAF,TRBJ1-1,TRBV29-1
ASSKGRTEKQPQH,TRBJ1-5,TRBV21-1
ASTGYGSPLQGQY,TRBJ2-7,TRBV28
ASSFPPGGSHEDTQY,TRBJ2-3,TRBV27
ASVSPPGQAYEQY,TRBJ2-7,TRBV6-4
ASYMNTEAF,TRBJ1-1,TRBV6-6
ASRLAAINEQF,TRBJ2-1,TRBV19
ASSLDAPSYNEQF,TRBJ2-1,TRBV5-6
ASSFGQGVYGYT,TRBJ1-2,TRBV19
ASSVSRISNTEAF,TRBJ1-1,TRBV19
ASSLGVGGNQPQH,TRBJ1-5,TRBV5-1
ATSSNWDTQY,TRBJ2-3,TRBV15